This TCR beta chain came from a study of T cell responses to AZD1222 COVID-19 vaccine. Findings and limits, study-wide: Researchers took repertoire samples only after the peak T cell response had come. Baseline seropositivity characterized only six or seven AZD1222 recipients. The donor group comprised mostly white British people and more females; the analysis possibly underestimated clonal diversity.

Sequencing used immunoSEQ multiplex PCR; TCRdb keeps in-frame clones, though not all of them. The table includes 65,000 to 90,000 clones, roughly nine tenths detected once. Comment on this clone: Its specificity is unknown.

Germline loops: CDR1 SGHTA, CDR2 FQGNSA. The CDR3 is made up of 18 amino acids. J lost 4 bases, V lost 5 bases, and 10 bases had no gene match. Pooled together were second doses at about 4 or about 12 weeks. The clonotype originates from an adult who received the AZD1222 COVID-19 vaccine. The material was peripheral blood, obtained 28 days after the second AZD1222 dose. The V gene is TRBV7-2, the J gene TRBJ2-2; 13 bases agree with TRBD2. The chain's CDR3 is CASSPSLAGGSSTGELFF. For the CDR3, the DNA is TGTGCCAGCAGCCCCTCACTAGCGGGAGGGAGTAGCACCGGGGAGCTGTTTTTT.